A selection of T cell receptor beta chains follows, all from one sample in a study of cytomegalovirus exposure and HLA in healthy donors. The protocol was immunoSEQ multiplex PCR, while the TCRdb copy is restricted to in-frame clones and leaves out a portion. The sample carries approximately 220,000 clones, 65% to 80% recorded once. Sequencing was carried out using PBMCs. The source is a man between 40 and 49 years old in good health and CMV-seronegative. Each CDR3 is given with its conserved first and last residue. Fields, in order: clone size, J gene, D gene, V gene, CDR3 DNA, CDR3 protein. The D gene is left open where the match is weak. Expanded clones are given a class, and other clones once, few, many or no size at all.

>few|TRBJ2-3|TRBD1|TRBV7-9
TGTGCCAGCAGCCGACAGGGGACTAGCACAGATACGCAGTATTTT
CASSRQGTSTDTQYF
>.|TRBJ2-7|TRBD2|TRBV5-6
TGTGCCAGCAGCTTAGCGGGGACTACCTACGAGCAGTACTTC
CASSLAGTTYEQYF
>.|TRBJ2-6|.|TRBV27
TGTGCCAGCAGTTTAGCAGATATGGGAGGCGGCAACGTCCTGACTTTC
CASSLADMGGGNVLTF
>.|TRBJ1-2|.|TRBV2
TGTGCCAGCAGCCCCAGGGTGTCCTATGGCTACACCTTC
CASSPRVSYGYTF
>.|TRBJ1-1|.|TRBV5-4
TGTGCCAGCAGCTCCCTGTTTACAGGACGTAACACTGAAGCTTTCTTT
CASSSLFTGRNTEAFF
>.|TRBJ2-1|TRBD2|TRBV9
TGTGCCAGCAGCGTTTGGGATAGCGGGGGAAATGAGCAGTTCTTC
CASSVWDSGGNEQFF
>few|TRBJ1-1|.|TRBV7-2
TGTGCCAGCAGCTTTAACGGGTTGACGGCTTTCTTT
CASSFNGLTAFF
>few|TRBJ1-1|.|TRBV6-5
TGTGCCAGCAGTTACCAGGGTATGAACACTGAAGCTTTCTTT
CASSYQGMNTEAFF
>.|TRBJ1-2|.|TRBV7-7
TGTGCCAGCAGCCCCGCTGAGGTTAGAGCCGGCTACACCTTC
CASSPAEVRAGYTF
>few|TRBJ2-2|.|TRBV7-2
TGTGCCAGCAGACCTTGGGGCTTCACCGGGGAGCTGTTTTTT
CASRPWGFTGELFF
>.|TRBJ2-3|TRBD2|TRBV18
TGTGCCAGCTCACCACGGGAACTAGCGTTCACAGATACGCAGTATTTT
CASSPRELAFTDTQYF
>.|TRBJ2-7|.|TRBV25-1
TGTGCCAGCAGTGATCTGGCGGAAGGATACGAGCAGTACTTC
CASSDLAEGYEQYF
>.|TRBJ2-5|.|TRBV5-1
TGCGCCAGCAGCCCATACCCAGGGCCTCAAGAGACCCAGTACTTC
CASSPYPGPQETQYF
>.|TRBJ2-5|.|TRBV4-2
TGTGCCAGCAGCCAAGGAACGGGTGAGACCCAGTACTTC
CASSQGTGETQYF
>.|TRBJ1-1|.|TRBV4-3
TGCGCCAGCAGCCAAGATAGGGGGGGAAAGGGCACTGAAGCTTTCTTT
CASSQDRGGKGTEAFF
>.|TRBJ2-7|TRBD2|TRBV7-9
TGTGCCAGCAGCTTCGATCTAGCGGGGTCCTTTGGTGAGCAGTACTTC
CASSFDLAGSFGEQYF
>.|TRBJ2-1|.|TRBV28
TGTGCCAGCAGCGAGAGAGGCTATGAGCAGTTCTTC
CASSERGYEQFF